Listed below are T cell receptor beta chains from one sample, sequenced in a study of regulatory T cells in long-lasting Graves disease. TCRdb fed the multiplex PCR reads into MiXCR, producing one record per CDR3 protein. The sample holds about 470,000 distinct CDR3 sequences, 20% to 25% seen once. The specimen was peripheral blood mononuclear cells (PBMCs), collected when the disease was refractory, from a patient treated with antithyroid drugs. These receptors came from a female donor with Graves disease. The CDR3 runs from the conserved cysteine through the conserved F or W. The D gene is left open where the match is weak. The size field is filled for only some rows; it gives once, few, many or a size class.

J gene: TRBJ1-2; V gene: TRBV5-1; clone size: few; D gene: .; CDR3 DNA: TGCGCCAGCAGCTTGGGGGCAGAGGCAACTAACTATGGCTACACCTTC; CDR3 protein: CASSLGAEATNYGYTF
J gene: TRBJ2-2; V gene: TRBV6-1; clone size: many; D gene: .; CDR3 DNA: TGTGCCAGCAGTGAAACTAACACCGGGGAGCTGTTTTTT; CDR3 protein: CASSETNTGELFF
J gene: TRBJ1-1; V gene: TRBV19; clone size: .; D gene: .; CDR3 DNA: TGTGCCAGTAGTATTATTCCCCCCGAACAGACTGAAGCTTTCTTT; CDR3 protein: CASSIIPPEQTEAFF
J gene: TRBJ1-5; V gene: TRBV28; clone size: few; D gene: .; CDR3 DNA: TGTGCCACTACAGTTTATAGCAATCAGCCCCAGCATTTT; CDR3 protein: CATTVYSNQPQHF
J gene: TRBJ2-2; V gene: TRBV27; clone size: few; D gene: .; CDR3 DNA: TGTGCCAGCACCTCCAATTTGCGCGGGGAGCTGTTTTTT; CDR3 protein: CASTSNLRGELFF
J gene: TRBJ1-1; V gene: TRBV12-3/TRBV12-4; clone size: many; D gene: .; CDR3 DNA: TGTGCCAGCAGTTCACTGGCCCCCGTATCTCAGAACACTGAAGCTTTCTTT; CDR3 protein: CASSSLAPVSQNTEAFF
J gene: TRBJ2-7; V gene: TRBV7-2; clone size: .; D gene: .; CDR3 DNA: TGTGCCAGCAGCTTCGACCGGGAATTGTACGTCTACGAGCAGTACTTC; CDR3 protein: CASSFDRELYVYEQYF
J gene: TRBJ2-7; V gene: TRBV7-2; clone size: many; D gene: .; CDR3 DNA: TGTGCCAGCAGCTTAGAGGCGGGACAGTCCTACGAGCAGTACTTC; CDR3 protein: CASSLEAGQSYEQYF
J gene: TRBJ1-1; V gene: TRBV6-1; clone size: .; D gene: .; CDR3 DNA: TGTGCCAGCAGTGACCAAACTAGGGGGACTGAAGCTTTCTTT; CDR3 protein: CASSDQTRGTEAFF
J gene: TRBJ2-7; V gene: TRBV27; clone size: many; D gene: TRBD1; CDR3 DNA: TGTGCCAGCAGTTTTGGGACAGGGTCCTACGAGCAGTACTTC; CDR3 protein: CASSFGTGSYEQYF
J gene: TRBJ1-5; V gene: TRBV7-2; clone size: few; D gene: .; CDR3 DNA: TGTGCCAGCAGCTTAGCCGGAGCAAATCAGCCCCAGCATTTT; CDR3 protein: CASSLAGANQPQHF
J gene: TRBJ2-6; V gene: TRBV30; clone size: many; D gene: .; CDR3 DNA: TGTGCCTGGGAGACTGGGGCCAACGTCCTGACTTTC; CDR3 protein: CAWETGANVLTF
J gene: TRBJ2-5; V gene: TRBV19; clone size: many; D gene: .; CDR3 DNA: TGTGCCAGTAGTATAGACAGCGAAGAGACCCAGTACTTC; CDR3 protein: CASSIDSEETQYF
J gene: TRBJ2-7; V gene: TRBV6-5; clone size: many; D gene: .; CDR3 DNA: TGTGCCAGCAGTTACGGCGGGGGCCGCCACCGCGAGCAGTACTTC; CDR3 protein: CASSYGGGRHREQYF
J gene: TRBJ2-5; V gene: TRBV28; clone size: many; D gene: .; CDR3 DNA: TGTGCCAGCAGTTCGCCCGAGGCCGTGCGGGAGACCCAGTACTTC; CDR3 protein: CASSSPEAVRETQYF
J gene: TRBJ2-7; V gene: TRBV29-1; clone size: few; D gene: TRBD1; CDR3 DNA: TGCAGCGTTGAGGAGGACAGGGGGCCCTACGAGCAGTACTTC; CDR3 protein: CSVEEDRGPYEQYF
J gene: TRBJ2-2; V gene: TRBV28; clone size: many; D gene: .; CDR3 DNA: TGTGCCAGCATCTCTCCCAGGGTGGGCACCGGGGAGCTGTTTTTT; CDR3 protein: CASISPRVGTGELFF
J gene: TRBJ2-5; V gene: TRBV9; clone size: .; D gene: .; CDR3 DNA: TGTGCCAGCAGCGTAGAACAGCGAGAGACCCAGTACTTC; CDR3 protein: CASSVEQRETQYF
J gene: TRBJ2-2; V gene: TRBV7-9; clone size: .; D gene: .; CDR3 DNA: TGTGCCAGCAGCCAAACGTTGAACACCGGGGAGCTGTTTTTT; CDR3 protein: CASSQTLNTGELFF
J gene: TRBJ2-2; V gene: TRBV7-8; clone size: .; D gene: .; CDR3 DNA: TGTGCCAGCAGCCAGTACCGGGACAAGGTGAACACCGGGGAGCTGTTTTTT; CDR3 protein: CASSQYRDKVNTGELFF
J gene: TRBJ2-7; V gene: TRBV6-2/TRBV6-3; clone size: few; D gene: TRBD1; CDR3 DNA: TGTGCCGGAAGGACAGGGAGTACCTACGAGCAGTACTTC; CDR3 protein: CAGRTGSTYEQYF
J gene: TRBJ2-7; V gene: TRBV27; clone size: .; D gene: .; CDR3 DNA: TGTGCCAGCAGCTTTTCTTCCTGGAATTCCTACGAGCAGTACTTC; CDR3 protein: CASSFSSWNSYEQYF
J gene: TRBJ1-1; V gene: TRBV20-1; clone size: few; D gene: .; CDR3 DNA: TGCAGTGCTAGAGAGGGGAGGGAGACTGAAGCTTTCTTT; CDR3 protein: CSAREGRETEAFF
J gene: TRBJ1-1; V gene: TRBV15; clone size: many; D gene: .; CDR3 DNA: TGTGCCACCAGCGCCAGGGGTGAGGCGAACACTGAAGCTTTCTTT; CDR3 protein: CATSARGEANTEAFF
J gene: TRBJ1-5; V gene: TRBV20-1; clone size: few; D gene: .; CDR3 DNA: TGCAGTGCTAAGGGAGGACTCCAGCCCCAGCATTTT; CDR3 protein: CSAKGGLQPQHF
J gene: TRBJ2-2; V gene: TRBV5-1; clone size: .; D gene: .; CDR3 DNA: TGCGCCAGCAGCTTTGCGGGAATGAACACCGGGGAGCTGTTTTTT; CDR3 protein: CASSFAGMNTGELFF
J gene: TRBJ1-5; V gene: TRBV7-9; clone size: .; D gene: TRBD1; CDR3 DNA: TGTGCCAGCAGCGAAAGTGGGACAGGGAACAATCAGCCCCAGCATTTT; CDR3 protein: CASSESGTGNNQPQHF
J gene: TRBJ1-1; V gene: TRBV5-6; clone size: few; D gene: TRBD1; CDR3 DNA: TGTGCCAGCAGTCCAGGGGGCGCCGGAGCTTTCTTT; CDR3 protein: CASSPGGAGAFF
J gene: TRBJ2-2; V gene: TRBV7-2; clone size: .; D gene: TRBD1; CDR3 DNA: TGTGCCAGCACCTCAGGGGGACAGGGCTTCATCGGGGAGCTGTTTTTT; CDR3 protein: CASTSGGQGFIGELFF
J gene: TRBJ2-7; V gene: TRBV24-1; clone size: few; D gene: .; CDR3 DNA: TGTGCCACCAGTGACACCGGGGCTTCCTACGAGCAGTACTTC; CDR3 protein: CATSDTGASYEQYF
J gene: TRBJ1-2; V gene: TRBV6-1; clone size: many; D gene: .; CDR3 DNA: TGTGCCAGCAGTGGCGACCCCGGAGGCTATGGCTACACCTTC; CDR3 protein: CASSGDPGGYGYTF
J gene: TRBJ1-2; V gene: TRBV12-3/TRBV12-4; clone size: many; D gene: TRBD1; CDR3 DNA: TGTGCCAGCAGTATCGGGACAGGGAATGGCTACACCTTC; CDR3 protein: CASSIGTGNGYTF
J gene: TRBJ2-7; V gene: TRBV6-2/TRBV6-3; clone size: many; D gene: .; CDR3 DNA: TGTGCCAGCAGTTACACCCGTTCAGCGTACTACGAGCAGTACTTC; CDR3 protein: CASSYTRSAYYEQYF
J gene: TRBJ2-7; V gene: TRBV6-1; clone size: few; D gene: .; CDR3 DNA: TGTGCCAGCAGTCCCGCGGTGGGTTCCTACGAGCAGTACTTC; CDR3 protein: CASSPAVGSYEQYF
J gene: TRBJ2-7; V gene: TRBV28; clone size: many; D gene: .; CDR3 DNA: TGTGCCAGCAGTCCCACCGGTAGGAGCGCGTACGAGCAGTACTTC; CDR3 protein: CASSPTGRSAYEQYF
J gene: TRBJ2-2; V gene: TRBV6-1; clone size: .; D gene: TRBD2; CDR3 DNA: TGTGCCCGCAGTATCACCCGGGAGGCCGGGGAGCTGTTTTTT; CDR3 protein: CARSITREAGELFF
J gene: TRBJ2-5; V gene: TRBV5-1; clone size: few; D gene: .; CDR3 DNA: TGCGCCAGCAGCTTGGCCCCTTCGCGGCGACAAGAGACCCAGTACTTC; CDR3 protein: CASSLAPSRRQETQYF
J gene: TRBJ1-3; V gene: TRBV12-3/TRBV12-4; clone size: many; D gene: .; CDR3 DNA: TGTGCCAGCAGCCCCACAGCGTTCTCTGGAAACACCATATATTTT; CDR3 protein: CASSPTAFSGNTIYF
J gene: TRBJ2-7; V gene: TRBV20-1; clone size: .; D gene: TRBD1; CDR3 DNA: TGCAGTGGGGCCCCCGGGACAGGGGGCGAGGAGCAGTACTTC; CDR3 protein: CSGAPGTGGEEQYF
J gene: TRBJ2-7; V gene: TRBV20-1; clone size: few; D gene: .; CDR3 DNA: TGCAGTGCTAGTCTTGGGGGCCAATCCTACGAGCAGTACTTC; CDR3 protein: CSASLGGQSYEQYF
J gene: TRBJ2-7; V gene: TRBV5-1; clone size: few; D gene: .; CDR3 DNA: TGCGCCAGCAGCTTGATCGGCCGCTCCTACGAGCAGTACTTC; CDR3 protein: CASSLIGRSYEQYF
J gene: TRBJ2-7; V gene: TRBV6-1; clone size: many; D gene: .; CDR3 DNA: TGTGCCAGCAGTGAGTATTACGAGCAGTACTTC; CDR3 protein: CASSEYYEQYF
J gene: TRBJ2-7; V gene: TRBV7-8; clone size: .; D gene: .; CDR3 DNA: TGTGCCAGCAGCTTAGGCGGCTCCCTCTACGAGCAGTACTTC; CDR3 protein: CASSLGGSLYEQYF
J gene: TRBJ2-5; V gene: TRBV18; clone size: many; D gene: .; CDR3 DNA: TGTGCCAGCTCAATACAGGAGTACCAAGAGACCCAGTACTTC; CDR3 protein: CASSIQEYQETQYF
J gene: TRBJ2-4; V gene: TRBV6-5; clone size: .; D gene: .; CDR3 DNA: TGTGCCAGCAGTTACTCTCGGCAAGCCAAAAACATTCAGTACTTC; CDR3 protein: CASSYSRQAKNIQYF
J gene: TRBJ2-5; V gene: TRBV27; clone size: many; D gene: .; CDR3 DNA: TGTGCCAGCAGTGCAGACTGGGGTGGGGAGACCCAGTACTTC; CDR3 protein: CASSADWGGETQYF
J gene: TRBJ2-7; V gene: TRBV7-7; clone size: many; D gene: .; CDR3 DNA: TGTGCTAGCAGTACCAAGATCGACCACTCCTACGAGCAGTACTTC; CDR3 protein: CASSTKIDHSYEQYF